A selection of T cell receptor beta chains follows, all from one sample in a study of CD8 T cells in ankylosing spondylitis. One entry per CDR3 protein, called by TCRdb with MiXCR from the 5' RACE reads. The repertoire has 200,000 to 250,000 distinct CDR3 sequences, approximately 10% of them found once; the top ten carry 20% to 25%. Sequenced: blood, either unsorted or a sorted T cell fraction (not recorded which). The receptors stem from a male donor with ankylosing spondylitis or in good health (not recorded which). Each CDR3 is given with its conserved first and last residue. The D gene is left open where the match is weak. Only some rows state a clone size, as once, few, many or a class for expanded clones.

TRBJ2-1	many	TRBD2	TRBV10-3	TGTGCCATCAGTGTTAGCGGGGGGGGGCAGTACAATGAGCAGTTCTTC	CAISVSGGGQYNEQFF
TRBJ2-2	many	TRBD2	TRBV5-1	TGCGCCAGCAGCGCCCAACTAGCGGGGAACACCGGGGAGCTGTTTTTT	CASSAQLAGNTGELFF
TRBJ1-5	many	-	TRBV4-2	TGTGCCAGCAGCCAAGTTGTGACTGCCACCAATCAGCCCCAGCATTTT	CASSQVVTATNQPQHF
TRBJ2-2	many	TRBD2	TRBV7-8	TGTGCCAGCAGCCGGGGCCCGACTAGCGGAGAAACCGGGGAGCTGTTTTTT	CASSRGPTSGETGELFF
TRBJ2-5	-	-	TRBV3-1	TGTGCCAGCAGCCCTAGGGGCAGATTCCAAGAGACCCAGTACTTC	CASSPRGRFQETQYF
TRBJ2-1	many	-	TRBV7-2	TGTGCCAGCAGCCCCTGGACTACGATCGCCAATGAGCAGTTCTTC	CASSPWTTIANEQFF
TRBJ2-5	-	-	TRBV7-6	TGTGCCAGCAGCCCTTTCTCAGGGAGGCAAGAGACCCAGTACTTC	CASSPFSGRQETQYF
TRBJ2-7	-	-	TRBV7-9	TGTGCCAGCAGCCGTCGGGGGATGCTAGAGCAGTACTTC	CASSRRGMLEQYF
TRBJ1-5	few	-	TRBV2	TGTGCCAGCATGGGGGCTAGTAGCAATCAGCCCCAGCATTTT	CASMGASSNQPQHF
TRBJ1-1	-	-	TRBV3-1	TGTGCCAGCAGCCATAACGACAGAGAAGCTTTCTTT	CASSHNDREAFF
TRBJ2-4	many	-	TRBV10-3	TGTGCCATCAGTTCGCGCGGGATAGACATTCAGTACTTC	CAISSRGIDIQYF
TRBJ1-5	many	-	TRBV5-1	TGCGCCAGCAGCTTGTATGGGGGCGCGAATCAGCCCCAGCATTTT	CASSLYGGANQPQHF
TRBJ2-7	many	-	TRBV29-1	TGCAGCGTTGAAAACGGTTACGAGCAGTACTTC	CSVENGYEQYF
TRBJ2-2	many	-	TRBV5-1	TGCGCCAGCAGCTTGGCCCAATCTGCGAACACCGGGGAGCTGTTTTTT	CASSLAQSANTGELFF
TRBJ2-7	many	-	TRBV5-1	TGCGCCAGCAGCGCTGACGTCTACGAGCAGTACTTC	CASSADVYEQYF
TRBJ1-3	few	-	TRBV29-1	TGCAGCGTTGCCTCCAGTGCTGGAAACACCATATATTTT	CSVASSAGNTIYF
TRBJ1-1	few	-	TRBV7-2	TGTGCCAGCAGCTCCCTCGGACACATGAACACTGAAGCTTTCTTT	CASSSLGHMNTEAFF
TRBJ2-1	many	TRBD1	TRBV5-1	TGCGCCACCACACATGGGACAGAAGGCAATGAGCAGTTCTTC	CATTHGTEGNEQFF
TRBJ2-1	once	TRBD2	TRBV3-1	TGTGCCAGCAGCCAAGAAGCAGGCGGGGGAACATACAATGAGCAGTTCTTC	CASSQEAGGGTYNEQFF
TRBJ2-3	-	-	TRBV7-3	TGTGCCAGCAGCCCGGGACTGGAATCAGATACGCAGTATTTT	CASSPGLESDTQYF
TRBJ2-3	-	-	TRBV7-9	TGTGCGAGCGGAGTGGCAGATACGCAGTATTTT	CASGVADTQYF
TRBJ1-6	-	TRBD1	TRBV3-1	TGTGCCAGCAGTCCTACGGGACAGCCAAATTCACCCCTCCACTTT	CASSPTGQPNSPLHF
TRBJ1-5	-	-	TRBV29-1	TGCAGCGTGGCAACGACAAGGGATGGACCCCAGCATTTT	CSVATTRDGPQHF
TRBJ2-4	many	-	TRBV12-3/TRBV12-4	TGTGCCAGCAGTTCTCCTAGGACGGCTTTGGTTGAAAACATTCAGTACTTC	CASSSPRTALVENIQYF
TRBJ2-5	-	-	TRBV12-3/TRBV12-4	TGTGCCAGCAGTTCCAGAACAGAAACCCAGTACTTC	CASSSRTETQYF
TRBJ2-2	-	TRBD2	TRBV24-1	TGTGCCACCAGTGATTTCCAGGGACTAGCGGGGAACACCGGGGAGCTGTTTTTT	CATSDFQGLAGNTGELFF
TRBJ2-5	many	-	TRBV6-1	TGTGCCAGCAGTCCCATTCCCGAAGAGACCCAGTACTTC	CASSPIPEETQYF
TRBJ2-1	few	-	TRBV15	TGTGCCACCAGCGTAACTAGTTCCCATGAGCAGTTCTTC	CATSVTSSHEQFF
TRBJ1-6	many	-	TRBV5-1	TGCGCCAGCAGCTTGGCCATGGGGGGTTTACATAATTCACCCCTCCACTTT	CASSLAMGGLHNSPLHF
TRBJ2-5	-	-	TRBV6-5	TGTGCCAGCAGTTACTCGGCTGGTACAGTACAAGAGACCCAGTACTTC	CASSYSAGTVQETQYF
TRBJ2-2	many	TRBD1	TRBV7-2	TGTGCCAGCAGCCGAACCTCTACGACAGGGAGTGAGCTGTTTTTT	CASSRTSTTGSELFF
TRBJ2-7	few	-	TRBV5-1	TGCGCCAGCATTCGACAGGGGGCAGAGCGGGGGGCCCCCTACGAGCAGTACTTC	CASIRQGAERGAPYEQYF
TRBJ2-4	many	TRBD2	TRBV12-3/TRBV12-4	TGTGCCAGCAGCCCTAGGCCGGGACTAGTCAAAAACATTCAGTACTTC	CASSPRPGLVKNIQYF
TRBJ2-5	-	-	TRBV28	TGTGCCAGCAGCGGACAGAAAGAGACCCAGTACTTC	CASSGQKETQYF
TRBJ2-3	many	TRBD2	TRBV11-2	TGTGCCAGCAGCTGGGGCCACAGCGGGGTAGAAGTAGATACGCAGTATTTT	CASSWGHSGVEVDTQYF
TRBJ1-5	many	-	TRBV20-1	TGCAGTGCTCAGGGTGATAGCAATCAGCCCCAGCATTTT	CSAQGDSNQPQHF
TRBJ2-3	many	-	TRBV24-1	TGTGCCACCTCTATGGGGAGCACAGATACGCAGTATTTT	CATSMGSTDTQYF
TRBJ1-1	many	-	TRBV25-1	TGTGCCAGCAGTGATAGCTTACCCCGGGGGAACACTGAAGCTTTCTTT	CASSDSLPRGNTEAFF
TRBJ1-1	few	-	TRBV7-9	TGTGCCAGCGGGTGGGGCAGGGGAGACACTGAAGCTTTCTTT	CASGWGRGDTEAFF
TRBJ2-1	many	-	TRBV29-1	TGCAGCGTTGAAGACCAGGAGCGGTTCTTC	CSVEDQERFF